The sequence of this T cell receptor (beta chain) was determined in a study of molecular identifiers for immune sequencing clone quantification. Findings and limits, study-wide: Clones of above 20 RNA copies carried over 99% of effector molecules; in naive cells they carried under 1%. Shared barcodes on identical TCR molecules could underestimate the sizes of highly expanded clones.

Naive CD8 sequencing libraries were generated from around 20,000 to 1,000,000 sorted cells, with 10%, 30% or 50% RNA as input. MiXCR, applied by TCRdb to the PCR reads, yields one record per CDR3 protein. The profile covers around 300,000 distinct CDR3 sequences, with roughly 24% appearing a single time and about 0.71% taken by the ten largest. A few counts support this clonotype. No antigen is known for it. The sequence came from a human donor in good health. Some libraries in this study had Jurkat cell RNA spiked in. Specimen: naive CD8+ T cells from blood, with Jurkat cell RNA spiked in. As for subset: FACS-sorted CD8+CD4-CCR7+CD45RA+ naive T cells.

The chain's CDR3 is CASSKGLQGGPLAKNIQYF. CDR3 DNA sequence: TGCGCCAGCAGTAAGGGGTTACAGGGAGGTCCTCTAGCCAAAAACATTCAGTACTTC. This chain connects TRBV4-3 to TRBJ2-4; D tentatively reads TRBD1 or TRBD2 (6 bases each). Trimming pared 6 bases from V and 0 bases from J, leaving 24 bases between. CDR1 is LGHNA and CDR2 is YSLEER in the germline V gene. The CDR3 length is 19 residues.